What follows are 10 T cell receptor beta chains derived from one specimen sequenced in a study of graft-versus-host responses after intestinal transplantation. Produced via immunoSEQ multiplex PCR; TCRdb's table is partial and in-frame only. The data show about 120,000 clones, roughly 93% seen once. What these receptors recognize is not known. Sequencing was performed on unstimulated CD4+ T cells sorted from spleen or lymph node cells, taken before intestinal transplant. All receptors derive from a human donor who received an intestinal transplant.

This rearrangement joins TRBV18 to TRBJ2-1, with D uncertain. Germline CDR1 KGHSH, CDR2 LQKENI. This CDR3 is built from 11 residues. Trimming removed 6 bases at V and 8 bases at J, with 8 bases between. The CDR3 loop reads CASSLYDEQFF. In nucleotides, the CDR3 is TGTGCCAGCTCCTTATATGATGAGCAGTTCTTC.

This clone was detected only once. The genes are TRBV2 and TRBJ2-1, with a tentative D call TRBD2 (5 bases). The CDR3 is 19 residues long. Germline CDR1 and CDR2: SNHLY and FYNNEI. Deletions cut 6 bases from V and 0 bases from J, with 24 bases between. The CDR3 loop reads CASSAGSGGADSSYNEQFF. CDR3 nucleotide sequence: TGTGCCAGCAGCGCTGGTTCCGGCGGAGCGGATAGCTCCTACAATGAGCAGTTCTTC.

This clone showed up just a few times. The rearrangement links TRBV10-2 to TRBJ1-2; possible D gene TRBD1, 6 bases. The V gene lost 0 bases and the J gene lost 0 bases, with 11 bases spanning the gap. Looked up from germline, CDR1 is WSHSY and CDR2 is SAAADI. This CDR3 has 16 residues. This chain's CDR3 is CASSESIPGANYGYTF. Written as DNA, the CDR3 is TGCGCCAGCAGTGAGTCGATCCCAGGGGCTAACTATGGCTACACCTTC.

V gene TRBV7-9 combines with J gene TRBJ1-1, with D hard to call. The length of the CDR3 is 16 residues. V was pared by 7 bases and J by 0 bases, with 18 bases between. Germline V gene data show CDR1 as SEHNR and CDR2 as FQNEAQ (reference sequence). The CDR3 loop is CASIHTRAGLNTEAFF. The CDR3 nucleotides read TGTGCCAGCATCCATACCCGGGCAGGACTGAACACTGAAGCTTTCTTT.

A single count supports this clone. The CDR3: CASSFGRGPNQPQHF. CDR3 DNA: TGTGCCAGCAGTTTCGGCAGGGGACCGAATCAGCCCCAGCATTTT. V and J are TRBV28 and TRBJ1-5; possibly TRBD1 for D (6 bases). V dropped 3 bases and J dropped 4 bases, with 13 bases sitting between them. Looked up from germline, CDR1 is MDHEN and CDR2 is SYDVKM. The length of the CDR3 is 15 residues. Looking up the rest from reference TRBV28 and TRBJ1-5 gives the full variable domain: DVKVTQSSRYLVKRTGEKVFLECVQDMDHENMFWYRQDPGLGLRLIYFSYDVKMKEKGDIPEGYSVSREKKERFSLILESASTNQTSMYLCASSFGRGPNQPQHFGDGTRLSIL.

The V gene is TRBV6-6, the J gene TRBJ1-6, with a possible D match to TRBD1 (6 bases). The V gene's germline CDR1 is MNHNY and CDR2 SVGAGI (reference sequence). Trimming removed 6 bases from V and 6 bases from J, with 12 bases in between. The CDR3 totals 14 residues. The CDR3 region has the DNA TGTGCCAGCAGGCCCAGGACAGCTAATTCACCCCTCCACTTT. Encoded protein: CASRPRTANSPLHF.

The chain joins TRBV7-2 to TRBJ2-1, with D uncertain. Trimming stripped 1 base from V and 5 bases from J, with 6 bases between. The germline V gene has CDR1 SGHTA and CDR2 FQGNSA. The CDR3 has 13 amino acids. The CDR3 nucleotides read TGTGCCAGCAGCTTAGACACAAACAATGAGCAGTTCTTC. It codes for CASSLDTNNEQFF.

The CDR3 sequence: CASSPGGNQPQHF. The CDR3 region has the DNA TGTGCCAGCAGCCCCGGAGGGAATCAGCCCCAGCATTTT. J is TRBJ1-5 and V is TRBV7-9, with D uncertain. This CDR3 contains 13 residues. Trimming left V 5 bases short and J 4 bases short, with 9 bases between. CDR1 is SEHNR, CDR2 FQNEAQ, per germline (reference sequence).

The chain employs TRBV25-1 and TRBJ2-7; no clear D. Germline-derived CDR1 and CDR2 are MGHDK and SYGVNS. This CDR3 has 14 residues. V lost 7 bases and J lost 0, with 13 bases in between. Here the CDR3 DNA reads TGTGCCAGCATCTGGGTCGGCAGCTCCTACGAGCAGTACTTC. Its translation: CASIWVGSSYEQYF.

In this sample, this clone turned up once. The rearrangement uses TRBV6-1 and TRBJ2-3; D may be TRBD2 (5 bases). The germline V gene encodes CDR1 MNHNS and CDR2 SASEGT. The CDR3 runs to 11 residues. The germline V and J ends were trimmed by 6 bases and 4 bases, with 5 bases remaining between them. CDR3 loop: CASRLADTQYF. The CDR3 DNA sequence: TGTGCCAGCAGACTAGCAGATACGCAGTATTTT.